The rows below give T cell receptor beta chains drawn from one sample of a study of blood T cell repertoires in COVID-19. Data came from immunoSEQ multiplex PCR; TCRdb stores just in-frame clones and leaves some out. The data hold around 100,000 clones, with about 87% observed a single time. Sequenced input: peripheral blood. All receptors derive from a human donor in a cohort sampled during active COVID-19. The CDR3 runs from the conserved cysteine through the conserved F or W. A D gene is named only where the DNA matches it firmly. Clone sizes are given selectively: once, few, many, or a class where the clone is expanded.

>-|TRBD2|TRBV28|TRBJ2-1
TGTGCCAGCAGTTTAAGCGGGAGCTTGTATGAGCAGTTCTTC
CASSLSGSLYEQFF
>once|-|TRBV6-6|TRBJ2-1
TGTGCCAGCAGTATTACACCGTACAATGAGCAGTTCTTC
CASSITPYNEQFF
>once|TRBD2|TRBV7-2|TRBJ2-3
TGTGCCAGCAGCAGTCGGACTAGCGGCACAGATACGCAGTATTTT
CASSSRTSGTDTQYF
>-|TRBD1|TRBV28|TRBJ1-5
TGTGCCAGCAGTCGACAGGGACCTAGCAATCAGCCCCAGCATTTT
CASSRQGPSNQPQHF
>-|TRBD1|TRBV5-4|TRBJ1-1
TGTGCCAGCAGCTTGGGGGACAGAGGGATAAACACTGAAGCTTTCTTT
CASSLGDRGINTEAFF
>-|-|TRBV9|TRBJ2-7
TGTGCCAGCAGCACAGGGACCTTTGGCTACGAGCAGTACTTC
CASSTGTFGYEQYF
>-|-|TRBV24-1|TRBJ1-5
TGTGCCACCAGTGATCGACAGTCCAATCAGCCCCAGCATTTT
CATSDRQSNQPQHF
>-|-|TRBV6-5|TRBJ2-5
TGTGCCAGCAGCCGCGGACAGCAAGAGACCCAGTACTTC
CASSRGQQETQYF
>few|TRBD2|TRBV18|TRBJ2-1
TGTGCCAGCTCACCCAAGACTAGCGGGACTTTATTAAGGGACAATGAGCAGTTCTTC
CASSPKTSGTLLRDNEQFF
>-|TRBD2|TRBV19|TRBJ2-3
TGTGCCAGTAGTATGATTAGGACGGGACTAGCGGGTCCCCCAGATACGCAGTATTTT
CASSMIRTGLAGPPDTQYF
>-|-|TRBV10-3|TRBJ1-5
TGTGCCATCAGTGAATTGCAGGGCGGTCAGCCCCAGCATTTT
CAISELQGGQPQHF
>-|TRBD2|TRBV7-3|TRBJ2-1
TGTGCCAGCAGCTTATCAGCGGGGGGACGGGAGCAGTTCTTC
CASSLSAGGREQFF
>-|-|TRBV28|TRBJ2-4
TGTGCCAGCAGTTCGGCTACGGGGGGCTTAGCCAAAAACATTCAGTACTTC
CASSSATGGLAKNIQYF
>-|TRBD2|TRBV6-1|TRBJ2-7
TGTGCCAGCAGTGAAGCAGCGGGAGTTGACGAGCAGTACTTC
CASSEAAGVDEQYF
>few|-|TRBV4-1|TRBJ1-1
TGCGCCAGCAGCCAGAGAGGGGGGAACACTGAAGCTTTCTTT
CASSQRGGNTEAFF
>-|-|TRBV19|TRBJ1-4
TGTGCCAGTACCTCCACCTGGACAGTTGCAACTAATGAAAAACTGTTTTTT
CASTSTWTVATNEKLFF
>once|-|TRBV5-1|TRBJ2-4
TGCGCCAGCAGCCCCTACCACAGGGAGTCCAAAAACATTCAGTACTTC
CASSPYHRESKNIQYF
>once|-|TRBV3-1/TRBV3-2|TRBJ1-1
TGTGCCAGCAGCCAGTTGGGGCGATTTGACACTGAAGCTTTCTTT
CASSQLGRFDTEAFF
>-|-|TRBV3-1/TRBV3-2|TRBJ2-1
TGTGCCAGCAGCCAGCGGGGCGCCTCCTCCTACAATGAGCAGTTCTTC
CASSQRGASSYNEQFF
>-|TRBD2|TRBV3-1/TRBV3-2|TRBJ2-7
TGTGCCAGCAGCCAGAGGGGACTAGCGGTCTACGAGCAGTACTTC
CASSQRGLAVYEQYF
>-|-|TRBV19|TRBJ1-6
TGTGCCAGTAAATGGGCCGGGGATTCACCCCTCCACTTT
CASKWAGDSPLHF
>-|TRBD2|TRBV12-3/TRBV12-4|TRBJ2-1
TGTGCCAGCGATAGCGGGGCCGACAATGAGCAGTTCTTC
CASDSGADNEQFF